This T cell receptor beta chain was captured in a study of T cell responses to AZD1222 COVID-19 vaccine. Study-level findings and limits: Researchers took repertoire samples only after the peak T cell response had come. Receipt of two AZD1222 doses was followed by a rise in Spike-specific TCR breadth and depth. A mostly white British donor set with more females was recruited, and clonal diversity was possibly underestimated.

Comments on this clone: Antigen: not known.

Per germline, CDR1 SNHLY and CDR2 FYNNEI. The V segment lost 7 bases and the J segment 7 bases; nucleotides outside the gene matches: 6. This CDR3 is built from 14 residues. Using immunoSEQ multiplex PCR, the repertoire was profiled, and TCRdb retains in-frame clones only, with some absent. Here the sample spans tens of thousands of clones, 70% to 90% being singletons. The sequencing used peripheral blood, collected 28 days after the second AZD1222 dose. The source is an adult who received the AZD1222 COVID-19 vaccine. The chain uses TRBV2 and TRBJ1-4; 10 positions agree with TRBD1. The DNA for the CDR3 is TGTGCCAGCATTTCCGGGACAGGGGCTGAAAAACTGTTTTTT. Protein product: CASISGTGAEKLFF.